This is a list of T cell receptor beta chains from one sample in a study of cytomegalovirus exposure and HLA in healthy donors. Using immunoSEQ multiplex PCR, the repertoire was profiled, and TCRdb retains in-frame clones only, with some absent. The data hold more than 100,000 clones, with around 87% observed a single time. Material for sequencing was PBMCs. The receptors originated from a woman aged 30 to 39 in good health and CMV-seronegative. Both conserved end residues are part of each CDR3. The D gene is left open where the match is weak. A clone size is listed for some rows: how often the clone was seen (once, few, many), or a class if it is expanded.

CDR3 length	V gene	J gene	D gene	clone size	CDR3 DNA	CDR3 protein
14	TRBV7-9	TRBJ1-4	TRBD1	few	TGTGCCAGCAGCCGGACAGGGATCGGGGAAAAACTGTTTTTT	CASSRTGIGEKLFF
12	TRBV7-2	TRBJ2-1	-	-	TGTGCCAGCAGCTTAGCCAGGGGAGAGCAGTTCTTC	CASSLARGEQFF
14	TRBV7-2	TRBJ2-1	TRBD2	-	TGTGCCAGCAGCTCCTCTAGCGGGAGCAATGAGCAGTTCTTC	CASSSSSGSNEQFF
12	TRBV5-1	TRBJ1-1	TRBD1	-	TGCGCCAGCAGCCATAAGACAGGGGATGCTTTCTTT	CASSHKTGDAFF
17	TRBV7-2	TRBJ2-4	-	-	TGTGCCAGCAGCGACCCGGGGCGGGGTTTAGCCAAAAACATTCAGTACTTC	CASSDPGRGLAKNIQYF
20	TRBV30	TRBJ2-7	-	-	TGTGCCTGGAGTGTCCCTCCCTACCGGGAAAAAAAATCACTTCGCTACGAGCAGTACTTC	CAWSVPPYREKKSLRYEQYF
14	TRBV2	TRBJ1-1	TRBD1	-	TGTGCCAGCAGTGACAGGGGGACGAACACTGAAGCTTTCTTT	CASSDRGTNTEAFF
14	TRBV5-1	TRBJ1-2	-	-	TGCGCCAGCAGCTTGACGGAGGCGGGCTATGGCTACACCTTC	CASSLTEAGYGYTF
16	TRBV5-1	TRBJ1-2	TRBD1	-	TGCGCCAGCAGCTTGGCCGGGACAGGGGGCGCAGATGGCTACACCTTC	CASSLAGTGGADGYTF
16	TRBV27	TRBJ1-6	-	-	TGTGCCAGCAGTTTCGTCCCGACAGTGAAGAATTCACCCCTCCACTTT	CASSFVPTVKNSPLHF
12	TRBV5-5	TRBJ1-3	-	-	TGTGCCAGCAGTGGGCCTGGAAACACCATATATTTT	CASSGPGNTIYF
14	TRBV19	TRBJ2-7	TRBD2	-	TGTGCCAGTAGGAACGGGGGGACGACCTACGAGCAGTACTTC	CASRNGGTTYEQYF
15	TRBV7-9	TRBJ2-2	-	-	TGTGCCAGCAGCTTAGTCGCAGGAAACACCGGGGAGCTGTTTTTT	CASSLVAGNTGELFF
16	TRBV7-8	TRBJ2-1	TRBD1	-	TGTGCCAGCAGCACCGATCCTCACAGGGGGGACAATGAGCAGTTCTTC	CASSTDPHRGDNEQFF
17	TRBV15	TRBJ1-6	TRBD1	-	TGTGCCACCAGCAGGGGGGACAGTGCGACCTATAATTCACCCCTCCACTTT	CATSRGDSATYNSPLHF
14	TRBV10-1	TRBJ2-5	TRBD1	-	TGCGCCAGCCCTATTGACAGGGGTATGAAGACCCAGTACTTC	CASPIDRGMKTQYF
15	TRBV9	TRBJ1-2	-	once	TGTGCCAGCAGCGTAGGGTTGGAAGGGGTAGGTGGCTACACCTTC	CASSVGLEGVGGYTF
15	TRBV19	TRBJ1-5	-	-	TGTGCCAGTAGTATAGATTTTGAAGAGAATCAGCCCCAGCATTTT	CASSIDFEENQPQHF
15	TRBV6-5	TRBJ1-1	-	-	TGTGCCAGCAGCCTCTCCGACTTAATGAGGGCTGAAGCTTTCTTT	CASSLSDLMRAEAFF
18	TRBV5-1	TRBJ1-2	-	-	TGCGCCAGCAGCTTGGCCATAAGGGGGACTATCCGGGACTATGGCTACACCTTC	CASSLAIRGTIRDYGYTF
12	TRBV7-3	TRBJ2-2	-	-	TGTGCCAGCAGCATGCCAGGGGGGGAGCTGTTTTTT	CASSMPGGELFF
14	TRBV10-3	TRBJ2-4	-	-	TGTGCCATCAGTGAGCGGGCGGAGGGGAACATTCAGTACTTC	CAISERAEGNIQYF
15	TRBV27	TRBJ1-2	TRBD1	-	TGTGCCAGCAGTTCAGGACAGGGAGTTGGGGGGGGCTACACCTTC	CASSSGQGVGGGYTF
16	TRBV7-9	TRBJ2-7	TRBD2	-	TGTGCCAGCAGCTTAGCGGCGGGGGGGCCTACCTACGAGCAGTACTTC	CASSLAAGGPTYEQYF
17	TRBV5-1	TRBJ1-1	-	-	TGCGCCAGCAGCTTTATCAGTGGGGGCTACCATACCACTGAAGCTTTCTTT	CASSFISGGYHTTEAFF
14	TRBV28	TRBJ2-7	-	once	TGTGCCAGCAGTTTATCAGGGGCTCAGTACGAGCAGTACTTC	CASSLSGAQYEQYF
16	TRBV6-5	TRBJ1-4	-	few	TGTGCCAGCAGTTACTCTCCTCCAGGGGCCGACGAAAAACTGTTTTTT	CASSYSPPGADEKLFF
17	TRBV6-1	TRBJ1-2	-	-	TGTGCCAGCAGTGACCCCTTCCGAGTAAGCGGTGGGTATGGCTACACCTTC	CASSDPFRVSGGYGYTF
15	TRBV18	TRBJ1-4	-	-	TGTGCCAGCTCACCAGGGAGGGCAACTAATGAAAAACTGTTTTTT	CASSPGRATNEKLFF
16	TRBV7-2	TRBJ2-4	TRBD2	-	TGTGCCAGCAGCGTGACTAGCGGGGGGGGCAAAAACATTCAGTACTTC	CASSVTSGGGKNIQYF
14	TRBV6-6	TRBJ2-3	-	few	TGTGCCAGCAGTTACGGGGGGGCATTAGATACGCAGTATTTT	CASSYGGALDTQYF
13	TRBV7-3	TRBJ2-1	-	-	TGTGCCAGCAGCTTAACGCTAGGGGCTGAGCAGTTCTTC	CASSLTLGAEQFF
17	TRBV7-9	TRBJ2-7	-	-	TGTGCCAGCAGCTTAGGGGTGGGGCTAGCGCCGACCTACGAGCAGTACTTC	CASSLGVGLAPTYEQYF
16	TRBV9	TRBJ1-1	TRBD1	-	TGTGCCAGCAGCGCCAACCGGGACAGGGAAACCACTGAAGCTTTCTTT	CASSANRDRETTEAFF